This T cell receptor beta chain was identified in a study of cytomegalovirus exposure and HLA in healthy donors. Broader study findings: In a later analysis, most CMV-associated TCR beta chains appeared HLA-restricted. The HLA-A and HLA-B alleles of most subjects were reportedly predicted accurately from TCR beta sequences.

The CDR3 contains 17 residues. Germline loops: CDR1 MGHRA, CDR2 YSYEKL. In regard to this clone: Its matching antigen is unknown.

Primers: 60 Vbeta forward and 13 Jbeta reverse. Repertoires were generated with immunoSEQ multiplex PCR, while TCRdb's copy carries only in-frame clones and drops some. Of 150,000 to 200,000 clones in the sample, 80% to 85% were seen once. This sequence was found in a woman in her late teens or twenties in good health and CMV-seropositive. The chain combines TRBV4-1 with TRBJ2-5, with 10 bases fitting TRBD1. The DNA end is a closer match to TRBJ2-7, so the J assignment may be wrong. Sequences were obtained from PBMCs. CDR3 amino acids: CASSHLGAGTGDYEQYF. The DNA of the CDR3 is TGCGCCAGCAGCCACTTGGGGGCCGGGACAGGGGACTACGAGCAGTACTTC.